The 9 T cell receptor beta chains below all came from one sample that was sequenced in a study of siplizumab effects on memory and regulatory T cells. This table comes from immunoSEQ multiplex PCR, and its TCRdb copy is limited to in-frame clones, with some not included. The table records about 91,000 clones, 80% to 95% of them present only once. The material sequenced was CD8+ T cells sorted from blood. Source of these receptors: a human donor in good health.

The chain couples TRBV19 to TRBJ1-5; tentatively, D is TRBD1 (5 bases). This CDR3 spans 15 amino acids. The germline V gene encodes CDR1 LNHDA and CDR2 SQIVND (reference sequence). The V gene lost 5 bases and the J gene lost 5 bases, with 16 bases spanning the gap. This CDR3 is CASSARTDSHQPQHF. In DNA, the CDR3 is TGTGCCAGTAGTGCTCGGACCGACAGTCATCAGCCCCAGCATTTT.

This chain joins TRBV7-9 and TRBJ2-2, with 7 bases matching TRBD2. V was clipped by 5 bases and J by 5 bases; unmatched bases: 14. CDR1 and CDR2 (germline): SEHNR, FQNEAQ (reference sequence). This CDR3 spans 17 amino acids. In nucleotides, the CDR3 is TGTGCCAGCAGCCGACGCGGATCGGGAGGAAGGACCGGGGAGCTGTTTTTT. Translated, it gives CASSRRGSGGRTGELFF.

The rearrangement joins TRBV10-1 to TRBJ2-7; possible D gene TRBD1, 5 bases. The germline gives CDR1 WNHNN, CDR2 SYGVQD (reference sequence). The V gene lost 2 bases and the J gene lost 4 bases, with 21 bases spanning the gap. CDR3 size: 17 residues. CDR3 loop: CASSERLSGFRCYEQYF. The CDR3 bases are TGCGCCAGCAGTGAGCGACTTTCAGGGTTCCGTTGTTACGAGCAGTACTTC.

The V and J genes are TRBV19 and TRBJ2-1; 7 bases are a match to TRBD2. The CDR3 has 15 amino acids. Looked up from germline, CDR1 is LNHDA and CDR2 is SQIVND (reference sequence). The junction had 1 base not matched to a gene; V was cut back by 2 bases and J by 0 bases. As DNA, the CDR3 is TGTGCCAGTAGTATACAGCGGGACTCCTACAATGAGCAGTTCTTC. This gives the protein CASSIQRDSYNEQFF.

This clone was observed a handful of times. The chain carries TRBV5-7 and TRBJ1-6; possibly TRBD1 for D (6 bases). TRBV5-7 is placed among ORFs of uncertain function. V was shortened by 2 bases and J by 9 bases, with 15 bases between the two germline ends. The CDR3 totals 15 residues. The CDR3 DNA sequence: TGTGCCAGCAGCTTTACAGGGCGAGTTGGTTCACCCCTCCACTTT. This sequence encodes CASSFTGRVGSPLHF.

This clone occurred once. The chain uses TRBV5-4 and TRBJ2-7; TRBD1 is a possible D gene (6 bases). CDR3 length equals 18 residues. Trimming removed 3 bases from V and 3 bases from J, with 25 bases in between. The V gene's germline CDR1 is SGHNT and CDR2 YYREEE (reference sequence). CDR3 bases: TGTGCCAGCAGCTCCGAGGGACACTTGGATGGATGGAGCTACGAGCAGTACTTC. Translated: CASSSEGHLDGWSYEQYF.

Here the CDR3 reads CASSVPSHGAAVETEAFF. The CDR3 coding sequence is TGTGCCAGCAGCGTACCATCGCATGGGGCTGCCGTAGAGACTGAAGCTTTCTTT. This chain uses TRBV9 with TRBJ1-1, with a weak D call TRBD1 (5 bases). The germline CDR1 and CDR2 sequences are SGDLS and YYNGEE. The CDR3 sequence is 18 residues long. The V end was cut by 1 base, the J end by 5 bases, with 24 bases between.

The chain recombines TRBV11-1 with TRBJ2-7; D remains unclear. This CDR3 has 11 residues. Germline V lookup: CDR1 SGHAT, CDR2 FQDESV (reference sequence). V lost 5 bases to trimming and J lost 3 bases, with 5 bases between them. The CDR3 DNA is TGTGCCAGCAGCCAAGACTACGAGCAGTACTTC. This translates into CASSQDYEQYF.

The gene calls are TRBV10-3 and TRBJ2-6; no firm D call. In germline, CDR1 is ENHRY, CDR2 SYGVKD. Trimming pared 6 bases from V and 0 bases from J, leaving 12 bases between. The CDR3 sequence is 16 residues long. The CDR3 DNA is TGTGCCATCAGCTTTAATGATGACTCTGGGGCCAACGTCCTGACTTTC. The encoded protein is CAISFNDDSGANVLTF.